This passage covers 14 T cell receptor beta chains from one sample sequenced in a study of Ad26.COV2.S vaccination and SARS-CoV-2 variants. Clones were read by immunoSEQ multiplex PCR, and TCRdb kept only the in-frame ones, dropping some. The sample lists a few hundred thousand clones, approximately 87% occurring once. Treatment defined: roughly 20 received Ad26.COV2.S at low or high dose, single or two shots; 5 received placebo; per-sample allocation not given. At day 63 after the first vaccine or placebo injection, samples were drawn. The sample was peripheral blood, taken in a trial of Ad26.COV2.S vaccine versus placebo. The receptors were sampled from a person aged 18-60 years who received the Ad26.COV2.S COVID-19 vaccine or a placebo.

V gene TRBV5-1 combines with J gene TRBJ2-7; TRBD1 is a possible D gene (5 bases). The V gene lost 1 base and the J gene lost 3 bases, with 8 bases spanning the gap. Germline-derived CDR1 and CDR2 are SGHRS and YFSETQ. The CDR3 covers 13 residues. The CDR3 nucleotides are TGCGCCAGCAGCTTGCCAGGGATCTACGAGCAGTACTTC. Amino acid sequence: CASSLPGIYEQYF.

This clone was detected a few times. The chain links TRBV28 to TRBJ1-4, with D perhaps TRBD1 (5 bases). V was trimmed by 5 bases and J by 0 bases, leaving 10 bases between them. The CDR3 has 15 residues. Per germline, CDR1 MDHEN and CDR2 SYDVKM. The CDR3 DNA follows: TGTGCCAGCAGTCCCCAGACAGCAACTAATGAAAAACTGTTTTTT. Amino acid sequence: CASSPQTATNEKLFF.

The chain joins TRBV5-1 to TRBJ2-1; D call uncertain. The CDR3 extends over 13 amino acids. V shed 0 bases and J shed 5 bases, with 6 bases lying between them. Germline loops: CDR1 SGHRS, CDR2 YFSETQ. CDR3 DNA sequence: TGCGCCAGCAGCTTGGGAAGTGACAATGAGCAGTTCTTC. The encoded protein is CASSLGSDNEQFF.

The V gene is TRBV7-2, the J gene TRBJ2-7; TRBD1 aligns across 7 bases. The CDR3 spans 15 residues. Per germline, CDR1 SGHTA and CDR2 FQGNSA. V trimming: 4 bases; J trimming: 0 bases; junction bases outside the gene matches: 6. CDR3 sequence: CASSSSRDSSYEQYF. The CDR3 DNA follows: TGTGCCAGCAGCTCCTCCCGGGACAGCTCCTACGAGCAGTACTTC.

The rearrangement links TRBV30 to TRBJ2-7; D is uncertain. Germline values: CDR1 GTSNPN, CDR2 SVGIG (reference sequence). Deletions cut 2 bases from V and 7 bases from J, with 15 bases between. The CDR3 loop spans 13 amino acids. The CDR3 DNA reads TGTGCCTGGAGTCTTTCGGGTTCTGGGGAGCAGTACTTC. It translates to CAWSLSGSGEQYF.

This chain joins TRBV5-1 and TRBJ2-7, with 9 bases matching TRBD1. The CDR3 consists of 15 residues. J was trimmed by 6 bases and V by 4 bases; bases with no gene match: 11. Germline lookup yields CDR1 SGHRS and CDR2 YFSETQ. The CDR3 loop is CASSATGTGSREQYF. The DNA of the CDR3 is TGCGCCAGCAGCGCGACCGGGACAGGGAGTCGCGAGCAGTACTTC.

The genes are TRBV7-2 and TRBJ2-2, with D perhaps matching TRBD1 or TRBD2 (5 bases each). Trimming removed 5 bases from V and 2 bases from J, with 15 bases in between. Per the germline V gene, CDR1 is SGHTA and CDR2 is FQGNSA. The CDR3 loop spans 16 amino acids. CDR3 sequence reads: CASSPQGALNTGELFF. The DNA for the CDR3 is TGTGCCAGCAGCCCCCAGGGAGCACTTAACACCGGGGAGCTGTTTTTT. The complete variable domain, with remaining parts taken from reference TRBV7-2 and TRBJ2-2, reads GAGVSQSPSNKVTEKGKDVELRCDPISGHTALYWYRQSLGQGLEFLIYFQGNSAPDKSGLPSDRFSAERTGGSVSTLTIQRTQQEDSAVYLCASSPQGALNTGELFFGEGSRLTVL.

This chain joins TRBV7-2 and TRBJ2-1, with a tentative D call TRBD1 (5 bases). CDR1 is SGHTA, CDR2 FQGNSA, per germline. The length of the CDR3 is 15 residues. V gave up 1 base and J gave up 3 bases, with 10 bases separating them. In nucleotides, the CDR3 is TGTGCCAGCAGCTTAGGTCAGGGCTACTACAATGAGCAGTTCTTC. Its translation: CASSLGQGYYNEQFF. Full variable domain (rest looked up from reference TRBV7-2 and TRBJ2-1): GAGVSQSPSNKVTEKGKDVELRCDPISGHTALYWYRQSLGQGLEFLIYFQGNSAPDKSGLPSDRFSAERTGGSVSTLTIQRTQQEDSAVYLCASSLGQGYYNEQFFGPGTRLTVL.

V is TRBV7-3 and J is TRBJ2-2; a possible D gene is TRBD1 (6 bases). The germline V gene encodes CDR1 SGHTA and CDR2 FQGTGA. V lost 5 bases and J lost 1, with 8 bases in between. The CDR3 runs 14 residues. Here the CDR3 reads CASSATGNTGELFF. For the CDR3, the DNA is TGTGCCAGCAGCGCGACAGGGAACACCGGGGAGCTGTTTTTT.

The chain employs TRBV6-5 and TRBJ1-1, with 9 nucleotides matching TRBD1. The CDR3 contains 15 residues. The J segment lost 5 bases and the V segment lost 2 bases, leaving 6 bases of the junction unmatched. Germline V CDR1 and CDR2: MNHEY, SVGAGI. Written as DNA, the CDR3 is TGTGCCAGCAGTTACCCGACAGGGGGTAGAACTGAAGCTTTCTTT. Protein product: CASSYPTGGRTEAFF.

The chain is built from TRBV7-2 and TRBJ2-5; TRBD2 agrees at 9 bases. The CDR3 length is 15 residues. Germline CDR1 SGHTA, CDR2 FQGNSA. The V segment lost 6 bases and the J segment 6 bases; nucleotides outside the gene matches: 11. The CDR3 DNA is TGTGCCAGCAGTCCTCTAGCGGGGATGGTGCAGACCCAGTACTTC. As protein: CASSPLAGMVQTQYF.

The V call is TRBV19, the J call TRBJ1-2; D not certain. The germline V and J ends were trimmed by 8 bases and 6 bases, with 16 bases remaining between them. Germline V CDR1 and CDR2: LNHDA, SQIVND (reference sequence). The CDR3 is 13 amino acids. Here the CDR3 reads CASFKNQRDGYTF. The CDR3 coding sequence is TGTGCCAGTTTCAAAAACCAACGGGATGGCTACACCTTC.

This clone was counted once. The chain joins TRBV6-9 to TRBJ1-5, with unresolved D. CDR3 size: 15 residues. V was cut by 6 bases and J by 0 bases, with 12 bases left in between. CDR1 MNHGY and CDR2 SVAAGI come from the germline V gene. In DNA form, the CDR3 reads TGTGCCAGCAGATTAGGGAAAGATAGCAATCAGCCCCAGCATTTT. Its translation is CASRLGKDSNQPQHF.

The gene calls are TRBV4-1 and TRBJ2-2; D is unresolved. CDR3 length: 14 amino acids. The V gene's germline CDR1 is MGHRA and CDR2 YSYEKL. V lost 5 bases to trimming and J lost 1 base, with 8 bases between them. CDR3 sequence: CASSLPGNTGELFF. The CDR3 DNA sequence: TGCGCCAGCAGCTTACCGGGGAACACCGGGGAGCTGTTTTTT.